This T cell receptor (beta chain) was observed in a study of blood T cell repertoires in COVID-19. For the study at large: The samples span acute and convalescent COVID-19 from the United States, Italy and Spain.

Produced via immunoSEQ multiplex PCR; TCRdb's table is partial and in-frame only. The sample has some 270,000 clones; roughly nine tenths are singletons. Germline V gene data show CDR1 as ENHRY and CDR2 as SYGVKD. The CDR3 runs 12 residues. Trimming took 6 bases from V and 15 from J; bases not matched to a gene: 11. This sequence was found in a woman between 40 and 55 years old who had recovered from COVID-19. The sample was peripheral blood. The V gene is TRBV10-3, the J gene TRBJ2-1; 7 nucleotides match TRBD1. CDR3 protein: CAIRKGAGERFF. DNA of the CDR3: TGTGCCATCAGGAAGGGGGCAGGGGAAAGGTTCTTC.